A selection of T cell receptor beta chains follows, all from one sample in a study of blood T cells in healthy people across ages. Using its own MiXCR run on the 5' RACE reads, TCRdb lists one record per CDR3 protein. Of 1.5 million to 2 million distinct CDR3 sequences listed, around 50% are singletons. Sequences were obtained from blood. The receptor set was obtained from a woman aged 40 to 50 in good health. CDR3s leave out the opening cysteine and the closing phenylalanine or tryptophan.

TRBV14	13	TRBJ2-6	ASSQSISGANVLT
TRBV7-4	15	TRBJ2-7	ASSLMWREIVTYEQY
TRBV4-2	12	TRBJ1-1	ASSQDKVVGEAF
TRBV20-1	12	TRBJ1-2	SATASPSNYGYT
TRBV7-2	18	TRBJ2-7	VSRSPRGSGGALSSYEQY
TRBV6-5	13	TRBJ2-3	ASSYSTGWPDTQY
TRBV12-3/TRBV12-4	9	TRBJ2-1	ASSRNGEQF
TRBV6-2/TRBV6-3	13	-	ASSSDRQPGYEQY
TRBV9	10	TRBJ2-4	ASSADADIQY
TRBV5-1	12	TRBJ2-3	ASSGGNGADTQY
TRBV9	14	TRBJ2-1	ASSVAWGSAYNEQF
TRBV28	11	TRBJ1-2	ASSFRQLYGYT
TRBV27	13	TRBJ2-1	ASRPPGLPYNEQF
TRBV7-9	10	TRBJ2-3	ASSLEAGGQY
TRBV11-2	11	TRBJ2-7	ASSLDQRYEQY
TRBV27	12	TRBJ2-3	ASVRQGSTDTQY
TRBV24-1	16	TRBJ1-2	ATSDKSTGTGANYGYT
TRBV7-2	13	TRBJ2-5	ASSLARVPQETQY
TRBV7-2	12	TRBJ2-5	ASSSTGTIETQY
TRBV20-1	15	TRBJ2-3	SALGLAGVYFTDTQY
TRBV24-1	13	-	ATSDPTGTEETQY
TRBV6-2/TRBV6-3	14	TRBJ2-5	ASRPRPQSPQETQY
TRBV25-1	18	TRBJ2-6	ASSDSNSGFGGSGANVLT
TRBV4-1	10	TRBJ1-4	ASSQVREKLF
TRBV7-2	13	TRBJ2-7	ASSPLLQSHNEQY
TRBV7-2	13	TRBJ2-1	ASNLVRLSDNEQF
TRBV4-1	12	TRBJ2-7	ASSQVNAGPEQY
TRBV5-5	13	-	ASSYRDRQGPEQY
TRBV6-2/TRBV6-3	12	TRBJ1-2	ASSPRGGLSGYT
TRBV6-2/TRBV6-3	13	TRBJ2-1	ASSAERLASNEQF
TRBV7-9	16	TRBJ2-3	ASSSPRTGGYRTDTQY
TRBV29-1	12	TRBJ1-2	SVPTGGYSYGYT
TRBV3-1	13	TRBJ1-6	ASSQWSIKDSPLH
TRBV4-3	15	-	ASSRSLDLQGRVTQY
TRBV5-1	13	TRBJ2-4	ASSFEQGAENIQY
TRBV4-3	13	TRBJ2-5	ASSQRGGRQETQY
TRBV20-1	13	TRBJ1-5	SASPDLGRNQPQH
TRBV18	11	TRBJ2-3	ASSREGRDTQY